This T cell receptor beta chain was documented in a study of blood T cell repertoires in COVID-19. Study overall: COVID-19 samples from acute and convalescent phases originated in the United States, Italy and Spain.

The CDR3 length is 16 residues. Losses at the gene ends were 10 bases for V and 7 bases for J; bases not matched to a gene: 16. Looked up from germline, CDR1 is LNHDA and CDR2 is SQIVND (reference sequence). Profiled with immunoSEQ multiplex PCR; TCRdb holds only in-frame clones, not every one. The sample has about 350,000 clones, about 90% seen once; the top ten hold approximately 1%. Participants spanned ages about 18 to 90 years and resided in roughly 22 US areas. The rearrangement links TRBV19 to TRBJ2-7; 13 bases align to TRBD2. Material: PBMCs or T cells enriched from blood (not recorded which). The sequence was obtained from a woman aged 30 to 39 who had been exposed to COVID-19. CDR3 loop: CATPRGLAGTRREQYF. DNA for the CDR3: TGTGCCACTCCCCGGGGACTAGCGGGAACTCGTCGGGAGCAGTACTTC.